The text below deals with one TCR beta chain. What it recognizes is unknown. Other DNA sequences in the sample encode the same CDR3. This CDR3 region has 15 residues. V shed 3 bases and J 3 bases; nucleotides not matched to a gene: 7. CDR1 and CDR2 from the germline V gene are LNHNV and YYDKDF (reference sequence). This entry is derived from a study of cytomegalovirus exposure and HLA in healthy donors. Whole-study results and caveats: According to reports, the classifier identified cytomegalovirus status with high specificity and sensitivity.

Researchers ran the PCR with 60 Vbeta and 13 Jbeta primers. Generated by immunoSEQ multiplex PCR, the TCRdb table keeps only in-frame clones and is missing some. The sample yields approximately 150,000 clones, around 75% seen once. Input material: PBMCs. The chain carries TRBV15 and TRBJ2-7; 8 nucleotides agree with TRBD1. The receptor was derived from a woman aged 40 to 50 in good health and CMV-seronegative. In nucleotides, the CDR3 is TGTGCCACCAGCAGCGGACAGGGCAACCTCTACGAGCAGTACTTC. This encodes CATSSGQGNLYEQYF.